The 25 T cell receptor beta chains reported below all come from one sample, sequenced in a study of cytomegalovirus exposure and HLA in healthy donors. Primers: 60 Vbeta forward and 13 Jbeta reverse. Data came from immunoSEQ multiplex PCR; TCRdb stores just in-frame clones and leaves some out. Found here are under 200,000 clones, around 86% of them singletons; the top ten hold approximately 2%. The sequencing sample was made of PBMCs. These receptors originate from a human donor in good health.

The genes are TRBV5-1 and TRBJ1-3, with no clear D. CDR1 and CDR2 (germline): SGHRS, YFSETQ. The CDR3 covers 16 residues. Trimming left V 0 bases short and J 3 bases short, with 13 bases between. Here the CDR3 DNA reads TGCGCCAGCAGCTTGGGGGTTAACAGAGTTGGAAACACCATATATTTT. Translating it yields CASSLGVNRVGNTIYF.

The genes are TRBV5-4 and TRBJ2-7, with TRBD1 identical over 7 bases. V dropped 4 bases and J dropped 0; count of bases not matched to a gene: 4. The CDR3 contains 14 residues. Germline CDR1 SGHNT, CDR2 YYREEE (reference sequence). CDR3 coding DNA: TGTGCCAGCAGCCGACAGGGAAACTCCTACGAGCAGTACTTC. This codes for CASSRQGNSYEQYF.

The chain couples TRBV5-1 to TRBJ1-1; perhaps TRBD1 as D (6 bases). V was shortened by 4 bases and J by 0 bases, with 13 bases between the two germline ends. The CDR3 loop spans 15 amino acids. CDR1 and CDR2 (germline): SGHRS, YFSETQ. CDR3 region: CASSQTGNLNTEAFF. In DNA form, the CDR3 reads TGCGCCAGCAGCCAGACAGGTAACCTGAACACTGAAGCTTTCTTT.

This clone was seen a few times. The rearrangement joins TRBV28 to TRBJ2-2, with 12 bases that match TRBD2. Germline V gene sequence: CDR1 MDHEN, CDR2 SYDVKM. Trimming at V came to 0 bases and at J to 6 bases, leaving 5 bases not matched to a gene. There are 17 residues in the CDR3. This CDR3 reads CASSLWRLAGGPGELFF. In DNA form, the CDR3 reads TGTGCCAGCAGTTTATGGCGCCTAGCGGGGGGGCCCGGGGAGCTGTTTTTT.

V and J are TRBV7-9 and TRBJ1-2; D uncertain. The CDR3 has 13 residues. The ends were cut back, 0 bases at V and 4 bases at J, with 6 bases in the middle. Germline V gene lookup returns CDR1 SEHNR and CDR2 FQNEAQ (reference sequence). The CDR3 DNA reads TGTGCCAGCAGCTTAGCCGGGATCTATGGCTACACCTTC. As protein: CASSLAGIYGYTF.

The chain links TRBV7-3 to TRBJ2-1; a possible D gene is TRBD2 (6 bases). Trimming took off 5 bases at V and 5 bases at J, with 16 bases between the two ends. The CDR3 has 15 residues. Germline V gene lookup returns CDR1 SGHTA and CDR2 FQGTGA. CDR3: CASSQALGLHNEQFF. The CDR3 DNA reads as TGTGCCAGCAGCCAAGCCCTGGGACTTCACAATGAGCAGTTCTTC.

This clone was detected a few times. The genes are TRBV4-3 and TRBJ2-7, with D hard to call. Germline lookup yields CDR1 LGHNA and CDR2 YSLEER. V was shortened by 0 bases and J by 0 bases, with 12 bases between the two germline ends. The CDR3 extends over 16 amino acids. CDR3 loop: CASSQDVRSSSYEQYF. The DNA for the CDR3 is TGCGCCAGCAGCCAAGATGTTAGGAGCAGCTCCTACGAGCAGTACTTC.

The J gene is TRBJ2-1, the V gene TRBV2; D is ambiguous. CDR3 length: 12 amino acids. V was pared by 10 bases and J by 4 bases, with 11 bases between. Germline values: CDR1 SNHLY, CDR2 FYNNEI. The CDR3 coding sequence is TGTGCCACCAGGACGGAGTACAATGAGCAGTTCTTC. Amino acids: CATRTEYNEQFF.

The genes are TRBV5-6 and TRBJ1-2, with D possibly matching TRBD1 (6 bases). Germline CDR1 and CDR2: SGHDT and YYEEEE. The CDR3 totals 14 residues. The ends were cut back, 4 bases at V and 7 bases at J, with 17 bases in the middle. The CDR3 sequence is CASSPQLLGGGYTF. Written as DNA, the CDR3 is TGTGCCAGCAGCCCCCAGCTCTTAGGGGGTGGCTACACCTTC.

The rearrangement links TRBV15 to TRBJ1-6; D may be TRBD1 (6 bases). There are 15 residues in the CDR3. Germline V gene sequence: CDR1 LNHNV, CDR2 YYDKDF (reference sequence). The V gene lost 0 bases and the J gene lost 7 bases, with 10 bases spanning the gap. The CDR3 bases are TGTGCCACCAGCAGAGAGCAGGGGCGAAATTCACCCCTCCACTTT. Residues: CATSREQGRNSPLHF.

This clone came up once. The chain combines TRBV10-1 with TRBJ1-1; tentatively, D is TRBD1 (6 bases). This CDR3 region has 13 residues. CDR1 is WNHNN, CDR2 SYGVQD, per germline (reference sequence). V was cut by 6 bases and J by 2 bases, with 10 bases left in between. The CDR3: CASRTGINTEAFF. Written as DNA, the CDR3 is TGCGCCAGCAGAACAGGGATAAACACTGAAGCTTTCTTT.

The chain recombines TRBV6-6 with TRBJ1-1; 8 bases are shared with TRBD1. The CDR3 is 12 residues long. From germline, CDR1 is MNHNY and CDR2 SVGAGI (reference sequence). V dropped 10 bases and J dropped 3; count of bases not matched to a gene: 4. The CDR3 is CATQTGDTEAFF. DNA of the CDR3: TGTGCCACACAGACAGGGGACACTGAAGCTTTCTTT.

J is TRBJ1-6 and V is TRBV7-2, with a weak D call TRBD1 (6 bases). CDR1 is SGHTA and CDR2 is FQGNSA in the germline V gene. V was pared by 5 bases and J by 8 bases, with 19 bases between. This CDR3 contains 16 residues. The CDR3 DNA reads TGTGCCAGCAGCCCAAGGGCAGCAGGGGATTATTCACCCCTCCACTTT. It codes for CASSPRAAGDYSPLHF.

The J gene is TRBJ1-5, the V gene TRBV18; 9 positions agree with TRBD1. Looked up from germline, CDR1 is KGHSH and CDR2 is LQKENI. V was clipped by 4 bases and J by 4 bases; unmatched bases: 5. The CDR3 covers 15 residues. CDR3 coding DNA: TGTGCCAGCTCACTGATAGACAGGGGGAATCAGCCCCAGCATTTT. This translates into CASSLIDRGNQPQHF. Complete variable domain (other parts from reference TRBV18 and TRBJ1-5): NAGVMQNPRHLVRRRGQEARLRCSPMKGHSHVYWYRQLPEEGLKFMVYLQKENIIDESGMPKERFSAEFPKEGPSILRIQQVVRGDSAAYFCASSLIDRGNQPQHFGDGTRLSIL.

This chain joins TRBV19 and TRBJ1-1; D remains ambiguous. This CDR3 spans 14 amino acids. V dropped 7 bases and J dropped 1 base, with 13 bases sitting between them. Germline V gene sequence: CDR1 LNHDA, CDR2 SQIVND (reference sequence). The CDR3 coding sequence is TGTGCCAGTATCTTTAAACACGAGAACACTGAAGCTTTCTTT. It is translated as CASIFKHENTEAFF.

This clone has a handful of counts. V is TRBV25-1 and J is TRBJ1-1; D uncertain. The CDR3 runs 13 residues. Germline V gives CDR1 MGHDK, CDR2 SYGVNS. V was shortened by 6 bases and J by 1 base, with 9 bases between the two germline ends. CDR3 in amino acids: CASSSQPNTEAFF. The DNA for the CDR3 is TGTGCCAGCAGCTCACAGCCGAACACTGAAGCTTTCTTT.

The V call is TRBV5-4, the J call TRBJ1-1, with TRBD1 matching 9 bases. V lost 3 bases, J lost 1 base, and 7 bases stayed unmatched. Germline V lookup: CDR1 SGHNT, CDR2 YYREEE (reference sequence). CDR3 length: 16 residues. CDR3 sequence reads: CASSWLPDRGNTEAFF. The CDR3 bases are TGTGCCAGCAGCTGGCTGCCGGACAGGGGGAACACTGAAGCTTTCTTT.

This chain joins TRBV27 and TRBJ1-1; D may be TRBD1 (5 bases). V dropped 9 bases and J dropped 3 bases, with 14 bases sitting between them. Looked up from germline, CDR1 is MNHEY and CDR2 is SMNVEV (reference sequence). The CDR3 is 13 residues long. The CDR3: CASNRGGDTEAFF. The CDR3 DNA reads TGTGCCAGTAATCGGGGGGGGGACACTGAAGCTTTCTTT.

The chain combines TRBV4-2 with TRBJ2-7; possible D gene TRBD2, 6 bases. The CDR3 covers 16 residues. V shed 3 bases and J shed 4 bases, with 19 bases lying between them. Germline CDR1 reads LGHNA; CDR2 reads YNFKEQ. The CDR3 region is CASSHPHGTGNYEQYF. The CDR3 DNA reads TGTGCCAGCAGCCATCCACACGGGACTGGCAATTACGAGCAGTACTTC.

This clone was picked up a small number of times. The chain employs TRBV18 and TRBJ2-3, with 10 bases lining up with TRBD2. From germline, CDR1 is KGHSH and CDR2 LQKENI. This CDR3 has 17 amino acids. Trimming at V came to 2 bases and at J to 0 bases, leaving 5 bases not matched to a gene. CDR3 in amino acids: CASSPILTSGSTDTQYF. In DNA form, the CDR3 reads TGTGCCAGCTCACCAATTTTGACTAGCGGGAGCACAGATACGCAGTATTTT. The complete variable domain, with remaining parts taken from reference TRBV18 and TRBJ2-3, reads NAGVMQNPRHLVRRRGQEARLRCSPMKGHSHVYWYRQLPEEGLKFMVYLQKENIIDESGMPKERFSAEFPKEGPSILRIQQVVRGDSAAYFCASSPILTSGSTDTQYFGPGTRLTVL.

The gene calls are TRBV7-9 and TRBJ1-1; 7 bases map to TRBD1. V gave up 6 bases and J gave up 4 bases; unmatched junction bases: 5. Germline V CDR1 and CDR2: SEHNR, FQNEAQ (reference sequence). The CDR3 contains 13 residues. CDR3 DNA sequence: TGTGCCAGCAGACAGGGGTCGGGCACTGAAGCTTTCTTT. As protein: CASRQGSGTEAFF. Full variable domain (remainder filled in from reference TRBV7-9 and TRBJ1-1): DTGVSQNPRHKITKRGQNVTFRCDPISEHNRLYWYRQTLGQGPEFLTYFQNEAQLEKSRLLSDRFSAERPKGSFSTLEIQRTEQGDSAMYLCASRQGSGTEAFFGQGTRLTVV.

The chain links TRBV6-4 to TRBJ1-2; D is unclear. The CDR3 length is 15 residues. Deletions cut 3 bases from V and 2 bases from J, with 13 bases between. CDR1 and CDR2 (germline): MRHNA, SNTAGT. The CDR3 sequence: CASSETIASNYGYTF. Here the CDR3 DNA reads TGTGCCAGCAGTGAGACTATAGCAAGCAACTATGGCTACACCTTC.

This chain uses TRBV4-3 with TRBJ2-5; 7 bases are a match to TRBD2. This CDR3 has 17 amino acids. Germline V gene lookup returns CDR1 LGHNA and CDR2 YSLEER. After removal of 0 bases from V and 4 bases from J, the junction contained 11 bases not matched to a gene. CDR3 sequence (DNA): TGCGCCAGCAGCCAAGATGGGTCGGCGGGGGAGGTAGAGACCCAGTACTTC. Translation gives CASSQDGSAGEVETQYF.

The chain joins TRBV20-1 to TRBJ1-1; D is ambiguous. Looked up from germline, CDR1 is DFQATT and CDR2 is SNEGSKA (reference sequence). The CDR3 spans 10 residues. Trimming removed 7 bases at V and 4 bases at J, with 7 bases between. Here the CDR3 reads CSVPGTEAFF. DNA of the CDR3: TGCAGTGTCCCGGGCACTGAAGCTTTCTTT.

This clone was picked up a small number of times. The chain employs TRBV30 and TRBJ1-4, with 7 bases that match TRBD1. The CDR3 runs to 13 residues. J was trimmed by 8 bases and V by 3 bases; bases with no gene match: 6. CDR1 is GTSNPN and CDR2 is SVGIG in the germline V gene (reference sequence). The CDR3 sequence: CAWRYTGDEKLFF. DNA of the CDR3: TGTGCCTGGAGATATACAGGGGACGAAAAACTGTTTTTT.